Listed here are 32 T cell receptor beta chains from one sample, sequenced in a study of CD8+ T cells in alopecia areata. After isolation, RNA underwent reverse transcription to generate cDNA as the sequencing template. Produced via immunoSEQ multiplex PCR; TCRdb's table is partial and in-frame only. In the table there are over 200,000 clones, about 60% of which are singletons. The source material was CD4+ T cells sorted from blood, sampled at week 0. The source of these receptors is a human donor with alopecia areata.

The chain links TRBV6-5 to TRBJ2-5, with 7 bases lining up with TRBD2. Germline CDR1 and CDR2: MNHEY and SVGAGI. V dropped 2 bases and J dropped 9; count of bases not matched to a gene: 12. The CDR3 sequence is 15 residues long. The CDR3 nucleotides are TGTGCCAGCAGTTACCGGGACGGGGGGTATATGTCCCAGTACTTC. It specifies CASSYRDGGYMSQYF.

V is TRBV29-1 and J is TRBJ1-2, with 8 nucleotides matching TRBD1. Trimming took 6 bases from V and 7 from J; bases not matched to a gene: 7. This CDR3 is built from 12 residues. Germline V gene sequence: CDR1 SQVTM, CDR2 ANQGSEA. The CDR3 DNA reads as TGCAGCGTGGGAGGACAGGGCGCTGGCTACACCTTC. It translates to CSVGGQGAGYTF.

The DNA for the CDR3 is TGTGCCTCAGGCCACAATGAGCAGTTCTTC. It yields the protein CASGHNEQFF. V gene TRBV30 combines with J gene TRBJ2-1; D uncertain. The CDR3 extends over 10 amino acids. V was cut by 7 bases and J by 5 bases, with 6 bases left in between. Germline V CDR1 and CDR2: GTSNPN, SVGIG (reference sequence).

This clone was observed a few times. CDR3 amino acids: CASSNPGLADRKNIQYF. The CDR3, as DNA: TGTGCCAGCAGCAATCCCGGACTAGCGGACCGCAAAAACATTCAGTACTTC. The chain joins TRBV7-2 to TRBJ2-4; the match to TRBD2 covers 10 bases. Germline loops: CDR1 SGHTA, CDR2 FQGNSA. After removal of 5 bases from V and 3 bases from J, the junction contained 10 bases not matched to a gene. The CDR3 contains 17 residues.

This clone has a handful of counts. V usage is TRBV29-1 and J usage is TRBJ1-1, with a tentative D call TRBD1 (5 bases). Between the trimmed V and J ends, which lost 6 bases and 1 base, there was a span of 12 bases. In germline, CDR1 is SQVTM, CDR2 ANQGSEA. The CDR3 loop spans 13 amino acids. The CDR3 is CSVRGRANTEAFF. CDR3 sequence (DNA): TGCAGCGTGAGGGGACGGGCGAACACTGAAGCTTTCTTT.

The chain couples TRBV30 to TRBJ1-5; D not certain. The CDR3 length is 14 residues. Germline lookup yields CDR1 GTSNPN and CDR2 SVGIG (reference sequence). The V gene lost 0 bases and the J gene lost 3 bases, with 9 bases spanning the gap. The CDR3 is CAWSVPGVNQPQHF. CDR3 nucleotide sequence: TGTGCCTGGAGTGTACCCGGGGTCAATCAGCCCCAGCATTTT.

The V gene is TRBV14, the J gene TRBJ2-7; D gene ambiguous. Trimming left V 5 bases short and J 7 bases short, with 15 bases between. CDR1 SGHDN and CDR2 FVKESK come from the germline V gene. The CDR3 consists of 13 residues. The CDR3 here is CASSDLTRWEQYF. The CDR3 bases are TGTGCCAGCAGCGATCTAACCCGCTGGGAGCAGTACTTC.

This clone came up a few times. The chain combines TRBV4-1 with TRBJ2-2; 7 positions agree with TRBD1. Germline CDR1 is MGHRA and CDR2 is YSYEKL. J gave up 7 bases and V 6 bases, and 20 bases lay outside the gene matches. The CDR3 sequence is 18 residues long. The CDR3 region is CASSFGPTTGTLRGELFF. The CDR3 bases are TGCGCCAGCAGTTTCGGACCTACGACAGGGACCCTACGCGGGGAGCTGTTTTTT.

The CDR3 coding sequence is TGCAGCGTCGGCGGCTTAACTAGGAGTGAGCAGTTCTTC. It is translated as CSVGGLTRSEQFF. The chain combines TRBV29-1 with TRBJ2-1, with TRBD2 as a possible D gene (5 bases). CDR3 length: 13 residues. CDR1 is SQVTM and CDR2 is ANQGSEA in the germline V gene. V was shortened by 6 bases and J by 9 bases, with 18 bases between the two germline ends.

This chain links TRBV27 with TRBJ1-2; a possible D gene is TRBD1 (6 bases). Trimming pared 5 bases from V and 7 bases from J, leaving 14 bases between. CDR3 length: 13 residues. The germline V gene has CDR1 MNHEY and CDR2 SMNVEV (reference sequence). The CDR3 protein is CASSPRGAFGYTF. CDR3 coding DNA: TGTGCCAGCAGTCCCCGGGGGGCGTTTGGCTACACCTTC.

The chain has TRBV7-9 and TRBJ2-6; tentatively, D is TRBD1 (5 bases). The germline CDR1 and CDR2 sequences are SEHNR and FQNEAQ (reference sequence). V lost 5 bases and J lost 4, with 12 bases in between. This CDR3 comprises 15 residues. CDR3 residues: CASSPLQGGANVLTF. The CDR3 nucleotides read TGTGCCAGCAGCCCACTTCAGGGCGGGGCCAACGTCCTGACTTTC.

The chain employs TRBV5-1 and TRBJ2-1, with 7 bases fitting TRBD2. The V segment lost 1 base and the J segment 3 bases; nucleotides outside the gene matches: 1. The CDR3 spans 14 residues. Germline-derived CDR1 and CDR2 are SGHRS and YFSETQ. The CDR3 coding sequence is TGCGCCAGCAGCTTGAGGGACTACTACAATGAGCAGTTCTTC. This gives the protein CASSLRDYYNEQFF.

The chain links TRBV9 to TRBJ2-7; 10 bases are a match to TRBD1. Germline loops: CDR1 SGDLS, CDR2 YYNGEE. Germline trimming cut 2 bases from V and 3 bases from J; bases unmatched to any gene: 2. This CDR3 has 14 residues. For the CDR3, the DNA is TGTGCCAGCAGCGTGGGACAGGGGTTCTACGAGCAGTACTTC. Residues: CASSVGQGFYEQYF.

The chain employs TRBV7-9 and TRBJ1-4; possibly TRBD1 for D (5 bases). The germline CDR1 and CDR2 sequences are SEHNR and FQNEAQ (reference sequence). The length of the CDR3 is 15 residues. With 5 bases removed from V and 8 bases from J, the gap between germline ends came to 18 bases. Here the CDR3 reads CASSLNRDRGEKLFF. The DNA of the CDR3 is TGTGCCAGCAGCCTTAACCGGGACCGGGGGGAAAAACTGTTTTTT.

The CDR3 spells CASSSGLSYEQYF. In DNA form, the CDR3 reads TGTGCCAGCAGCTCTGGACTATCCTACGAGCAGTACTTC. The chain combines TRBV7-9 with TRBJ2-7; TRBD2 might be the D (6 bases). The CDR3 runs to 13 residues. Germline CDR1 SEHNR, CDR2 FQNEAQ (reference sequence). Trimming cost V 4 bases and J 1 base, with 8 bases left between them.

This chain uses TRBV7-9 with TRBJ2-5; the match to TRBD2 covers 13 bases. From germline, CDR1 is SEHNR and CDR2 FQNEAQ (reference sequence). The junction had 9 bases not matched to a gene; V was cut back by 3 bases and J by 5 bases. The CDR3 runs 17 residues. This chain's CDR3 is CASSFAPTSGGRETQYF. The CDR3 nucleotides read TGTGCCAGCAGCTTTGCCCCGACTAGCGGGGGGCGGGAGACCCAGTACTTC.

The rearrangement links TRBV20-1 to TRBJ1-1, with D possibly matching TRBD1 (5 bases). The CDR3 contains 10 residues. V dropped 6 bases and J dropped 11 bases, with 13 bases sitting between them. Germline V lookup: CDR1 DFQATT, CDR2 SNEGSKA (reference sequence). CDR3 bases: TGCAGTGCAATGGACACTTCGGCTTTCTTT. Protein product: CSAMDTSAFF.

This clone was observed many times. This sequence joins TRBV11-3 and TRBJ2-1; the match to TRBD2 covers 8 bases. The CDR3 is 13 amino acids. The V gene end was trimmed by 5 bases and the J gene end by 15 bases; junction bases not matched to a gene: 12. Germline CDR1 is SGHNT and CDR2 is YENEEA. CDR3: CASSTQTGGVLFF. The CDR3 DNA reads TGTGCCAGCAGCACGCAAACCGGGGGGGTACTGTTCTTC.

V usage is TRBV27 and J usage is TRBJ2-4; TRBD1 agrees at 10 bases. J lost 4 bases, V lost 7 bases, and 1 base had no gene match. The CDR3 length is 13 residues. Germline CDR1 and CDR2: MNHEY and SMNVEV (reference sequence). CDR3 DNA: TGTGCCAGCAAGGGACAGGGGAAAAACATTCAGTACTTC. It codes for CASKGQGKNIQYF.

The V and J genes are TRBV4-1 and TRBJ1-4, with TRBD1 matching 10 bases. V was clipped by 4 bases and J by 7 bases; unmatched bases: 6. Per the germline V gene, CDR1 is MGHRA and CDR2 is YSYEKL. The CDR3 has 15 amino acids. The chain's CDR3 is CASSRPGQGLEKLFF. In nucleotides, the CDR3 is TGCGCCAGCAGCCGTCCGGGACAGGGGCTTGAAAAACTGTTTTTT.

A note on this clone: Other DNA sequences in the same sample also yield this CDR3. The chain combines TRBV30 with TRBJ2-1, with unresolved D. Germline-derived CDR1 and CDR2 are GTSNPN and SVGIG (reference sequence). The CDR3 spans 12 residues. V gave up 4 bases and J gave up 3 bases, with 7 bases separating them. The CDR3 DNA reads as TGTGCCTGGAACCGTGGCTACAATGAGCAGTTCTTC. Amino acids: CAWNRGYNEQFF.

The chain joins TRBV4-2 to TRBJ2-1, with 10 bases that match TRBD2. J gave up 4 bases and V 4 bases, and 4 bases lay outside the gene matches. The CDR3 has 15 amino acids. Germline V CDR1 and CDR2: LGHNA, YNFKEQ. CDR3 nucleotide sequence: TGTGCCAGCAGCCCCGGACTAGCGGAGTACAATGAGCAGTTCTTC. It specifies CASSPGLAEYNEQFF.

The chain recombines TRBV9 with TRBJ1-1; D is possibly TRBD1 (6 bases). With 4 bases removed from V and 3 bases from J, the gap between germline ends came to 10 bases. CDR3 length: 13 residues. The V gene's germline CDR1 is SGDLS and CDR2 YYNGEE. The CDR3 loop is CASSRNRDTEAFF. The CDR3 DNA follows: TGTGCCAGCAGCAGGAACAGGGACACTGAAGCTTTCTTT.

The CDR3 nucleotides read TGTGCCAGCAGCCGGATACTATCACAGACAGGGGATGAGCAGTTCTTC. It codes for CASSRILSQTGDEQFF. The chain combines TRBV7-7 with TRBJ2-1; 8 positions agree with TRBD1. This CDR3 spans 16 amino acids. The germline V gene encodes CDR1 SSHAT and CDR2 FNYEAQ (reference sequence). V lost 5 bases, J lost 8 bases, and 14 bases stayed unmatched. The complete variable domain, with remaining parts taken from reference TRBV7-7 and TRBJ2-1, reads GAGVSQSPRYKVTKRGQDVTLRCDPISSHATLYWYQQALGQGPEFLTYFNYEAQPDKSGLPSDRFSAERPEGSISTLTIQRTEQRDSAMYRCASSRILSQTGDEQFFGPGTRLTVL.

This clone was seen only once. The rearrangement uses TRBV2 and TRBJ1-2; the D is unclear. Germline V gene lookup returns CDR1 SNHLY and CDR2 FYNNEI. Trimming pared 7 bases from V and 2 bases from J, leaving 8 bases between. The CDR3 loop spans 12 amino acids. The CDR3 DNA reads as TGTGCCAGCACAGCGCCAAACTATGGCTACACCTTC. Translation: CASTAPNYGYTF.

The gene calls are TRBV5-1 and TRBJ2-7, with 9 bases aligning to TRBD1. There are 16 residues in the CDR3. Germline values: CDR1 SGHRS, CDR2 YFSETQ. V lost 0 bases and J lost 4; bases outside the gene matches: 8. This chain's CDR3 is CASSLATGGYGYEQYF. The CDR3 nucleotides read TGCGCCAGCAGCTTGGCGACAGGGGGTTATGGTTACGAGCAGTACTTC.

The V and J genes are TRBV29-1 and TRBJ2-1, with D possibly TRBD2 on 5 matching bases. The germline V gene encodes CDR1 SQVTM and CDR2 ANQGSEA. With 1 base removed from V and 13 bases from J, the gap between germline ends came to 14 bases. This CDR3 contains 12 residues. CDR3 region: CSVEGGSSLQFF. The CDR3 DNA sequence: TGCAGCGTTGAAGGAGGGAGCTCCCTCCAGTTCTTC.

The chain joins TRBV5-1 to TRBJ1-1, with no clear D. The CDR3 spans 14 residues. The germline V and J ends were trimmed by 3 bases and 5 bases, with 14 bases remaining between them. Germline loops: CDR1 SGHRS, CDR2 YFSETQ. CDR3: CASSSSLGTTEAFF. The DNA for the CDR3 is TGCGCCAGCAGCTCTTCTCTGGGTACGACTGAAGCTTTCTTT.

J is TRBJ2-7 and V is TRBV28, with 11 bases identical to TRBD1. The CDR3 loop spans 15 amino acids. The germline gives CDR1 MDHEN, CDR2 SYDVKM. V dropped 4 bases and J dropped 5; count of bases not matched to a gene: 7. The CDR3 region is CASSSPGTGGNEQYF. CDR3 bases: TGTGCCAGCAGTTCACCTGGGACAGGGGGGAACGAGCAGTACTTC.

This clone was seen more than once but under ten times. The CDR3 here is CSVEEFSNEQFF. In DNA, the CDR3 is TGCAGCGTTGAAGAGTTCAGCAATGAGCAGTTCTTC. The J gene is TRBJ2-1, the V gene TRBV29-1; no clear D. Germline CDR1 SQVTM, CDR2 ANQGSEA. The V end lost 0 bases, the J end lost 6 bases, and 6 bases lay between the germline ends. This CDR3 has 12 amino acids.

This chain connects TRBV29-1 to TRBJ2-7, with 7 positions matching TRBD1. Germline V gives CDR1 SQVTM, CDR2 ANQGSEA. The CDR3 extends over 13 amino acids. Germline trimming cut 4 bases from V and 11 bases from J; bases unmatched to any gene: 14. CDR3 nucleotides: TGCAGCGTTGCCGCAGCCCCCGGGGACAGCGAGTACTTC. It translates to CSVAAAPGDSEYF.

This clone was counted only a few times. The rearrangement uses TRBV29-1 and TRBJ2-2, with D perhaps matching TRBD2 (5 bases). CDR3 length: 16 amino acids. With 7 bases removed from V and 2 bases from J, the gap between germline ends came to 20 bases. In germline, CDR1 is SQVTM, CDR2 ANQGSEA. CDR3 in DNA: TGCAGCGCCGGGTCCCGATCCGGAGGTAACACCGGGGAGCTGTTTTTT. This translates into CSAGSRSGGNTGELFF.